The 3 T cell receptor beta chains below all came from one sample that was sequenced in a study of blood T cells in healthy people across ages. A sample-barcoded 5' primer and a J-beta primer mix were used in a second PCR of about 7 to 12 cycles. TCRdb analysed the 5' RACE reads with MiXCR anew, one entry per CDR3 protein. The sample gives 760,000 or so distinct CDR3 sequences, more than 20% of which show up once; 9.4% is in the top ten. This same sample was also taken into another study, of T cells of mothers and their children.

Material: blood. The receptors here all came from a boy younger than 18 in good health.

This chain uses TRBV6-1 with TRBJ2-5; no clear D. The DNA end is a closer match to TRBJ2-1, so the J assignment may be wrong. The germline gives CDR1 MNHNS, CDR2 SASEGT. This CDR3 comprises 15 residues. The CDR3 loop is CASSEVDHGDNEQFF. The CDR3 nucleotides read TGTGCCAGCAGTGAAGTTGACCATGGGGACAATGAGCAGTTCTTC.

This clonotype was observed a few times. The chain couples TRBV5-1 to TRBJ2-1; D call uncertain. The germline V gene has CDR1 SGHRS and CDR2 YFSETQ. The CDR3 runs 13 residues. Trimming pared 0 bases from V and 3 bases from J, leaving 4 bases between. The CDR3 spells CASSLEFYNEQFF. CDR3 nucleotides: TGCGCCAGCAGCTTGGAGTTCTACAATGAGCAGTTCTTC.

The chain joins TRBV6-6 to TRBJ2-5; D not resolved. The assigned J gene may be wrong: the sequence end matches TRBJ2-7 better. Germline CDR1 MNHNY, CDR2 SVGAGI (reference sequence). There are 16 residues in the CDR3. The CDR3 protein is CASSYSSPASAYEQYF. DNA for the CDR3: TGTGCCAGCAGTTACTCGAGTCCCGCCTCAGCCTACGAGCAGTACTTC.